This record concerns one TCR beta chain sequence. The source of the sample is a study of control samples from healthy donors and cancer patients. Using immunoSEQ multiplex PCR, the repertoire was profiled, and TCRdb retains in-frame clones only, with some absent. Of around 190,000 clones in the sample, approximately 94% are singletons; the top ten hold 1.4%. The CDR3 consists of 16 residues. CDR1 and CDR2 from the germline V gene are MNHEY and SMNVEV (reference sequence). Trimming removed 8 bases from V and 5 bases from J; junction bases left unmatched: 13. Material for sequencing was blood. The source of this sequence is a man younger than 45 in good health. The rearrangement links TRBV27 to TRBJ2-7, with TRBD2 matching over 12 bases. CDR3 DNA sequence: TGTGCCAGCCGGTGGCTAGCGGGAGGGCCTAAAAACGAGCAGTACTTC. It specifies CASRWLAGGPKNEQYF.